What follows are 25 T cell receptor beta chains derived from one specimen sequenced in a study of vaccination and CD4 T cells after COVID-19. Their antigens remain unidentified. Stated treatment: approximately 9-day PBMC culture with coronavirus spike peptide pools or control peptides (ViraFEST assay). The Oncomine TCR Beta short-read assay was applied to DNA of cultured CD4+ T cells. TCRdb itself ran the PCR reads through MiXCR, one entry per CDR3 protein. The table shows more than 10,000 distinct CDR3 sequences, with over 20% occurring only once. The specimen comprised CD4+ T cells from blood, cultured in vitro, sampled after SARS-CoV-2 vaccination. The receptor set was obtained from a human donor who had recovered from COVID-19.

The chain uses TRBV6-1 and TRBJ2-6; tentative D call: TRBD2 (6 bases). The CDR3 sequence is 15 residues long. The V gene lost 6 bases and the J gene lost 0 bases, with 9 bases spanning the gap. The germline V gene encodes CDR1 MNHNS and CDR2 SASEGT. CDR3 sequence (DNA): TGTGCCAGCAGACGCGGGGTCTCTGGGGCCAACGTCCTGACTTTC. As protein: CASRRGVSGANVLTF.

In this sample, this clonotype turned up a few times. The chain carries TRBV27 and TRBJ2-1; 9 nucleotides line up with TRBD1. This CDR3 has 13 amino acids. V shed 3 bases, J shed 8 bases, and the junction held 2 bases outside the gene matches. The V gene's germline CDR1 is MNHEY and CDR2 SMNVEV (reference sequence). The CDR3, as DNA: TGTGCCAGCAGTTTGTGGACAGGGGATGAGCAGTTCTTC. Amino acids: CASSLWTGDEQFF.

The CDR3, as DNA: TGTGCCAGCAGCTTTATCAGGGGATCCTACAATGAGCAGTTCTTC. Translating it yields CASSFIRGSYNEQFF. The chain combines TRBV7-2 with TRBJ2-1; weak D call: TRBD1 (6 bases). This CDR3 has 15 amino acids. V lost 3 bases and J lost 1, with 10 bases in between. Germline CDR1 and CDR2: SGHTA and FQGNSA.

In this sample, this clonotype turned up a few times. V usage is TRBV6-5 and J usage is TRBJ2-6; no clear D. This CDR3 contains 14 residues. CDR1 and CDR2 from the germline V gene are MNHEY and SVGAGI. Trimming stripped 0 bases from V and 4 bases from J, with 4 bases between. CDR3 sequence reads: CASSYSNGANVLTF. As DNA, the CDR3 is TGTGCCAGCAGTTACTCCAACGGGGCCAACGTCCTGACTTTC.

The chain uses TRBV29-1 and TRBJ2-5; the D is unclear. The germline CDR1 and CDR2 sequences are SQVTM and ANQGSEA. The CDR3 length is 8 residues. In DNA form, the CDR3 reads TGCATCGGGGAGACCCAGTACTTC. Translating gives CIGETQYF.

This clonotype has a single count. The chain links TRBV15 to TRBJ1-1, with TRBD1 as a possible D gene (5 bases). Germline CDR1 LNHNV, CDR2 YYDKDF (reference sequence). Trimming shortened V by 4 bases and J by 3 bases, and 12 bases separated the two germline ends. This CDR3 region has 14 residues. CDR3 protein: CATSKNLGDTEAFF. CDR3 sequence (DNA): TGTGCCACCAGCAAGAACCTAGGGGACACTGAAGCTTTCTTT.

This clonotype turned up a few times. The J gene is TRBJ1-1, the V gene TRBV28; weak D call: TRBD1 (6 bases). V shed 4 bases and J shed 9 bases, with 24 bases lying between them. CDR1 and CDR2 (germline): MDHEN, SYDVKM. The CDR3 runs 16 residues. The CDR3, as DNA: TGTGCCAGCAGTTCGATTTACAGGGAGACGGGGTTTAAAGCTTTCTTT. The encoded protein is CASSSIYRETGFKAFF.

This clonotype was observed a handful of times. The CDR3 loop is CASSPTSEGAQETQYF. In nucleotides, the CDR3 is TGCGCCAGCAGCCCTACTAGCGAAGGGGCCCAAGAGACCCAGTACTTC. The genes are TRBV5-1 and TRBJ2-5; 7 bases are shared with TRBD2. The V and J ends lost 4 bases and 1 base, in that order; junction bases with no gene match: 10. This CDR3 is 16 amino acids long. CDR1 and CDR2 (germline): SGHRS, YFSETQ.

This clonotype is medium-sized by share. The CDR3 DNA reads as TGTGCCAGCAGATCGGCAGACCTTAGGCAAGAGACCCAGTACTTC. Its translation is CASRSADLRQETQYF. The rearrangement links TRBV27 to TRBJ2-5; D is unresolved. CDR3 size: 15 residues. CDR1 and CDR2 (germline): MNHEY, SMNVEV (reference sequence). The V end was cut by 6 bases, the J end by 2 bases, with 16 bases between.

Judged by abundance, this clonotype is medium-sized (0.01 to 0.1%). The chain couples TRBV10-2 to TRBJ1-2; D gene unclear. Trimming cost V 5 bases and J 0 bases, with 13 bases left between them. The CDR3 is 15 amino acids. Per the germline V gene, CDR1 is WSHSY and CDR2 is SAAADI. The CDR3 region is CASSRWADTNYGYTF. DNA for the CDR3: TGCGCCAGCAGTCGATGGGCCGATACTAACTATGGCTACACCTTC.

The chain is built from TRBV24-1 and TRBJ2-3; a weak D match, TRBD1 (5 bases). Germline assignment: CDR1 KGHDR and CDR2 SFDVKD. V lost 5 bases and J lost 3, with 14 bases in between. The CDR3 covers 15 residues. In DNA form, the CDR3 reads TGTGCCACCAGTGTAAGGCTAGGGGCAACAGATACGCAGTATTTT. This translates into CATSVRLGATDTQYF.

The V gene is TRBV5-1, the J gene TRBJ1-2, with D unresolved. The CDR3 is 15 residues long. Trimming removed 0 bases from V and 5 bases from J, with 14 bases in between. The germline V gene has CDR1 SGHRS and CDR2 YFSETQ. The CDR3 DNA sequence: TGCGCCAGCAGCTTGGCGGCGCCTTGGCAATATGGCTACACCTTC. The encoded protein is CASSLAAPWQYGYTF. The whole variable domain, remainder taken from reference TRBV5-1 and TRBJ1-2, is KAGVTQTPRYLIKTRGQQVTLSCSPISGHRSVSWYQQTPGQGLQFLFEYFSETQRNKGNFPGRFSGRQFSNSRSEMNVSTLELGDSALYLCASSLAAPWQYGYTFGSGTRLTVV.

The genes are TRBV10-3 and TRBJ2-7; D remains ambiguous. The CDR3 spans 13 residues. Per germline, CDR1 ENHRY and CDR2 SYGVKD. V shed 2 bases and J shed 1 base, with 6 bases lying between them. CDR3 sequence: CAISEGQSYEQYF. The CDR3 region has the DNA TGTGCCATCAGTGAGGGCCAATCCTACGAGCAGTACTTC.

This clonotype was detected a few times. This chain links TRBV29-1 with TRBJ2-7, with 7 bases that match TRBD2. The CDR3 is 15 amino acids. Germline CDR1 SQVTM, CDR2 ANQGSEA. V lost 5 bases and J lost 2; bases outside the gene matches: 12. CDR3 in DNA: TGCAGCGTTCCCCGCTGGGCTAGCGGTCCCTACGAGCAGTACTTC. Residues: CSVPRWASGPYEQYF.

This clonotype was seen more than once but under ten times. In nucleotides, the CDR3 is TGTGCCAGCAGCGCCCCCGGCGGGAGGAGAAGCACAGATACGCAGTATTTT. Its translation is CASSAPGGRRSTDTQYF. The J gene is TRBJ2-3, the V gene TRBV9, with 8 bases matching TRBD2. V gave up 3 bases and J gave up 0 bases; unmatched junction bases: 9. Germline V CDR1 and CDR2: SGDLS, YYNGEE. CDR3 length: 17 amino acids.

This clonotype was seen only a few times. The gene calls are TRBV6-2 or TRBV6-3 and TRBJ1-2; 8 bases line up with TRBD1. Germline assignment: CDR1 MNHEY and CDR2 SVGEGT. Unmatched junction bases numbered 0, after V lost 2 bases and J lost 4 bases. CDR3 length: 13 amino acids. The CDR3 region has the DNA TGTGCCAGCAGTTACCAGGGGGCCTATGGCTACACCTTC. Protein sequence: CASSYQGAYGYTF.

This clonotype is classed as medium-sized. The CDR3, as DNA: TGTGCCAGCAATCCACGGCCCCGACAGCTCTATGGAGGCTACACCTTC. It translates to CASNPRPRQLYGGYTF. The V call is TRBV6-1, the J call TRBJ1-2; D is perhaps TRBD1 (5 bases). Trimming took 7 bases from V and 8 from J, leaving 26 bases between them. This CDR3 is 16 amino acids long. In germline, CDR1 is MNHNS, CDR2 SASEGT.

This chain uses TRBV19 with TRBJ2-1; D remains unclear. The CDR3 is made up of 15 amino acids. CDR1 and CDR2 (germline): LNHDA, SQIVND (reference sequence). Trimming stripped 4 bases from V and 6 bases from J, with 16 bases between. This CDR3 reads CASSTGPNGGNEQFF. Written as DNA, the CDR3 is TGTGCCAGTAGTACCGGGCCCAACGGCGGCAATGAGCAGTTCTTC.

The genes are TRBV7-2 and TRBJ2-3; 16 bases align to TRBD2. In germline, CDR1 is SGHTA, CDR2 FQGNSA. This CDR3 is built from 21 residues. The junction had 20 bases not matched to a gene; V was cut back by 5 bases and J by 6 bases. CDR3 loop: CASSPEGLAGGPARAFDTQYF. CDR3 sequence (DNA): TGTGCCAGCAGCCCCGAGGGACTAGCGGGAGGGCCTGCAAGGGCTTTCGATACGCAGTATTTT.

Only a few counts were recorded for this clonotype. In DNA form, the CDR3 reads TGTGCCAGCAGTGATCAGGCTTCGGTCCGCGAGCAGTACTTC. It translates to CASSDQASVREQYF. This sequence joins TRBV6-1 and TRBJ2-7; no firm D call. CDR1 MNHNS and CDR2 SASEGT come from the germline V gene. The CDR3 totals 14 residues. V lost 3 bases, J lost 6 bases, and 15 bases lay in between.

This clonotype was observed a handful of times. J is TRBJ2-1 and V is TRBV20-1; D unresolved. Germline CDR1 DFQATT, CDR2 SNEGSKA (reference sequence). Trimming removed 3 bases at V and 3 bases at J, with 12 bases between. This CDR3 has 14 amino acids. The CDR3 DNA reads TGCAGTGCTAGCCGTAACAGTTACTACAATGAGCAGTTCTTC. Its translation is CSASRNSYYNEQFF.

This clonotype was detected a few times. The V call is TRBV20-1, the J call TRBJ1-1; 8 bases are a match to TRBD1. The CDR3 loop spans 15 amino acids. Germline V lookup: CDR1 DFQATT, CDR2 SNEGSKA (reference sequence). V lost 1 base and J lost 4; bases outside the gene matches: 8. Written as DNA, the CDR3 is TGCAGTGCTAGAGGTAGGACAGGGTCTGTCACTGAAGCTTTCTTT. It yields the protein CSARGRTGSVTEAFF.

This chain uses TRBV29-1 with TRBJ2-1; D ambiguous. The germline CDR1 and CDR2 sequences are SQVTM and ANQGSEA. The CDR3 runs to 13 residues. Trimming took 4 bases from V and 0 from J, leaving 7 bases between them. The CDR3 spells CSVGLTSYNEQFF. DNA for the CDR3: TGCAGCGTTGGGCTAACCTCCTACAATGAGCAGTTCTTC.

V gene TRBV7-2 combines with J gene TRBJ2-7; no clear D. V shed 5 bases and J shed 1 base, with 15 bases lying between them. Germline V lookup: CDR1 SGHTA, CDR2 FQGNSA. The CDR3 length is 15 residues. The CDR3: CASSIRTETSYEQYF. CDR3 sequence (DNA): TGTGCCAGCAGCATTAGGACGGAGACTTCCTACGAGCAGTACTTC.

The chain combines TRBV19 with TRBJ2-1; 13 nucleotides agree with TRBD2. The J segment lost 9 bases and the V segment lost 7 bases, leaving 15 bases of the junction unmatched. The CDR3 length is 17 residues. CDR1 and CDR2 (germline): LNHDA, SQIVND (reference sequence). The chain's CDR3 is CASTTSGRIRAVSEQFF. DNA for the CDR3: TGTGCCAGTACGACTAGCGGGAGGATACGGGCGGTTAGTGAGCAGTTCTTC.